The 10 T cell receptor beta chains given below trace back to one sample, sequenced in a study of response to subunit inactivated influenza vaccine. TCRdb re-analysed the RT-PCR reads in MiXCR, keeping a single row per CDR3 protein. The sample holds approximately 480,000 distinct CDR3 sequences, 10% to 11% seen once. The sample in question was PBMCs from blood, obtained about 6 weeks after vaccination. Receptors were obtained from a man aged 45 to 65 who received an inactivated influenza vaccine.

This clonotype came up a few times. The J gene is TRBJ1-2, the V gene TRBV20-1; D is perhaps TRBD1 (6 bases). Looked up from germline, CDR1 is DFQATT and CDR2 is SNEGSKA (reference sequence). Trimming took 5 bases from V and 7 from J, leaving 20 bases between them. The CDR3 length is 14 residues. CDR3 protein: CSAPDPRDITGYTF. The CDR3 DNA reads TGCAGTGCTCCCGACCCCCGGGACATTACTGGCTACACCTTC.

There are many counts of this clonotype. Sequence at one end of the junction differs from germline and may be a read error. V gene TRBV7-2 combines with J gene TRBJ2-1, with TRBD1 as a possible D gene (6 bases). Germline-derived CDR1 and CDR2 are SGHTA and FQGNSA. This CDR3 spans 15 amino acids. The CDR3 loop reads CASSSQGSAYSEQFF. In nucleotides, the CDR3 is TGTGCCAGCAGCTCACAGGGTTCGGCATACAGTGAGCAGTTCTTC.

V usage is TRBV7-6 and J usage is TRBJ2-3; D is unresolved. Germline V CDR1 and CDR2: SGHVS, FNYEAQ. Between the trimmed V and J ends, which lost 1 base and 1 base, there was a span of 18 bases. The CDR3 consists of 18 residues. The CDR3 DNA is TGTGCCAGCAGCTTAGGTCTAGGGCCCCTCTCCGGCACAGATACGCAGTATTTT. This gives the protein CASSLGLGPLSGTDTQYF.

The V gene is TRBV12-3 or TRBV12-4, the J gene TRBJ2-3; 8 bases fit TRBD2. The ends lost 3 bases at V and 4 bases at J; junction bases unmatched: 3. This CDR3 has 14 residues. In nucleotides, the CDR3 is TGTGCCAGCAGTTTCCCGGGAGGGCCAGATACGCAGTATTTT. Amino acids: CASSFPGGPDTQYF.

There are many counts of this clonotype. The chain recombines TRBV7-9 with TRBJ2-1; D could derive from TRBD1 or TRBD2 (5 bases each). The CDR3 has 16 residues. Trimming removed 5 bases at V and 9 bases at J, with 23 bases between. Per the germline V gene, CDR1 is SEHNR and CDR2 is FQNEAQ (reference sequence). In DNA form, the CDR3 reads TGTGCCAGCAGCAACAGAAACCAGGGAGAGGTGGTTGAGCAGTTCTTC. Translation: CASSNRNQGEVVEQFF.

The gene calls are TRBV6-2 or TRBV6-3 and TRBJ1-2; 7 bases are shared with TRBD1. The CDR3 contains 15 residues. The trim removed 3 bases at V and 4 bases at J, leaving 8 bases unmatched. CDR1 is MNHEY, CDR2 SVGEGT, per germline. This chain's CDR3 is CASSYQQGSRYGYTF. DNA of the CDR3: TGTGCCAGCAGTTATCAACAGGGGTCGCGCTATGGCTACACCTTC.

This clonotype was seen more than once but under ten times. The chain employs TRBV7-2 and TRBJ2-7; the D is unclear. The V end lost 3 bases, the J end lost 2 bases, and 11 bases lay between the germline ends. CDR3 length: 14 residues. Germline CDR1 and CDR2: SGHTA and FQGNSA. The CDR3 sequence is CASSFLGPTYEQYF. In nucleotides, the CDR3 is TGTGCCAGCAGCTTCCTTGGGCCTACCTACGAGCAGTACTTC.

Only a few counts were recorded for this clonotype. The rearrangement uses TRBV18 and TRBJ2-1; a possible D gene is TRBD1 (6 bases). V was clipped by 3 bases and J by 3 bases, with 9 bases between them. This CDR3 is 14 amino acids long. CDR1 KGHSH and CDR2 LQKENI come from the germline V gene. DNA for the CDR3: TGTGCCAGCTCACCGCAGACAGGCTACAATGAGCAGTTCTTC. It translates to CASSPQTGYNEQFF.

Many counts were recorded for this clonotype. The CDR3 protein is CASNEPRGYSGNTIYF. Here the CDR3 DNA reads TGTGCCAGCAACGAACCTCGGGGCTACTCTGGAAACACCATATATTTT. The chain uses TRBV6-1 and TRBJ1-3, with D perhaps TRBD1 (5 bases). The CDR3 has 16 amino acids. The V end was cut by 7 bases, the J end by 0 bases, with 16 bases between. Germline V gene data show CDR1 as MNHNS and CDR2 as SASEGT.

The rearrangement joins TRBV5-1 to TRBJ2-3; tentative D call: TRBD2 (7 bases). This CDR3 comprises 13 residues. From germline, CDR1 is SGHRS and CDR2 YFSETQ. V lost 4 bases and J lost 4, with 10 bases in between. The CDR3 sequence: CASSGGAADTQYF. In DNA, the CDR3 is TGCGCCAGCAGCGGGGGGGCCGCAGATACGCAGTATTTT.